Listed here are 5 T cell receptor beta chains from one sample, sequenced in a study of sequential checkpoint blockade in melanoma. TCRdb keeps only in-frame clones here, not all; method: immunoSEQ multiplex PCR. The sample consists of some 9,200 clones, approximately 25% of them appearing once. Regarding treatment: randomized to nivolumab then ipilimumab (arm A) or the reverse (arm B). Sample: tumor tissue (inferred from file names), taken from a patient given nivolumab and ipilimumab in sequence. These receptors all stem from a human donor with melanoma.

The table lists this clone with a few counts. The rearrangement joins TRBV6-8 to TRBJ2-5, with D perhaps assigned TRBD1 or TRBD2 (5 bases each). The germline V and J ends were trimmed by 5 bases and 5 bases, with 18 bases remaining between them. The CDR3 loop spans 15 amino acids. Germline V lookup: CDR1 MNHGY, CDR2 SAAAGT. For the CDR3, the DNA is TGTGCCAGCAGTCTGTACCAGGGAGATGAGGAGACCCAGTACTTC. This gives the protein CASSLYQGDEETQYF.

This chain connects TRBV6-8 to TRBJ1-1; 7 bases match TRBD1. The CDR3 covers 15 residues. With 5 bases clipped from V and 7 bases from J, the junction kept 13 bases outside the gene matches. Per the germline V gene, CDR1 is MNHGY and CDR2 is SAAAGT. The CDR3 nucleotides are TGTGCCAGCAGTCCAGGGACAGTGGGGCGGGATGAAGCTTTCTTT. Residues: CASSPGTVGRDEAFF.

This clone was found a few times. The rearrangement joins TRBV1 to TRBJ1-3. TRBV1 is deemed a pseudogene. The CDR3 totals 17 residues. CDR3 coding DNA: TGCGCCAGCAGCCAGGGTACGATGGAGGGCTCTGGAAACACCATATATTTT. This sequence encodes CASSQGTMEGSGNTIYF.

In this sample, this clone turned up many times. The chain combines TRBV11-3 with TRBJ2-3, with TRBD2 matching 9 bases. The CDR3 length is 17 residues. Unmatched junction bases numbered 11, after V lost 5 bases and J lost 2 bases. Germline CDR1 SGHNT, CDR2 YENEEA. This chain's CDR3 is CASSPLGGGAITDTQYF. The CDR3 nucleotides read TGTGCCAGCAGCCCGTTGGGCGGGGGGGCCATCACAGATACGCAGTATTTT.

This clone has a handful of counts. The rearrangement uses TRBV6-8 and TRBJ1-2, with 8 bases identical to TRBD1. This CDR3 has 14 residues. The germline gives CDR1 MNHGY, CDR2 SAAAGT. V dropped 6 bases and J dropped 8; count of bases not matched to a gene: 11. The CDR3 coding sequence is TGTGCCAGCAGGCAGCCCGGGACAGGACGGGGCTACACCTTC. Residues: CASRQPGTGRGYTF.